One and the same sample provided the 10 T cell receptor beta chains below, sequenced in a study of blood T cell repertoires in COVID-19. Produced via immunoSEQ multiplex PCR; TCRdb's table is partial and in-frame only. The table lists about 310,000 clones, approximately 89% of them singletons. Sequences were obtained from PBMCs or T cells enriched from blood (not recorded which). These receptors originate from a woman aged 25-40 years who had recovered from COVID-19.

CDR3 region: CASSPVGASMNTEAFF. In DNA form, the CDR3 reads TGTGCCAGTAGTCCGGTGGGAGCCAGCATGAACACTGAAGCTTTCTTT. The genes are TRBV19 and TRBJ1-1, with D unclear. V lost 5 bases to trimming and J lost 0 bases, with 16 bases between them. This CDR3 comprises 16 residues. Germline loops: CDR1 LNHDA, CDR2 SQIVND (reference sequence).

This rearrangement joins TRBV5-1 to TRBJ2-3; 9 bases agree with TRBD2. The J segment lost 1 base and the V segment lost 0 bases, leaving 0 bases of the junction unmatched. CDR1 and CDR2 (germline): SGHRS, YFSETQ. The CDR3 loop spans 15 amino acids. The CDR3, as DNA: TGCGCCAGCAGCTTGGGACTAGCGGGCACAGATACGCAGTATTTT. It specifies CASSLGLAGTDTQYF.

V is TRBV6-5 and J is TRBJ1-2; D is possibly TRBD1 (5 bases). The CDR3 sequence is 13 residues long. V was shortened by 6 bases and J by 2 bases, with 10 bases between the two germline ends. Germline V gene data show CDR1 as MNHEY and CDR2 as SVGAGI. The CDR3 coding sequence is TGTGCCAGCAGCCAGACAGCGAACTATGGCTACACCTTC. This gives the protein CASSQTANYGYTF.

CDR3 in amino acids: CASSVTSGSTYEQYF. The DNA for the CDR3 is TGTGCCAGCAGTGTGACTAGCGGGAGCACATACGAGCAGTACTTC. The rearrangement uses TRBV27 and TRBJ2-7; TRBD2 aligns across 12 bases. The germline gives CDR1 MNHEY, CDR2 SMNVEV (reference sequence). The CDR3 is 15 amino acids. Unmatched junction bases numbered 6, after V lost 5 bases and J lost 4 bases.

This sequence joins TRBV3-1 (or the pseudogene TRBV3-2) and TRBJ1-5; a weak D match, TRBD1 (6 bases). The germline V and J ends were trimmed by 4 bases and 6 bases, with 13 bases remaining between them. CDR3 length: 14 amino acids. Germline CDR1 and CDR2: LGHDT and YNNKEL (reference sequence). Here the CDR3 reads CASSPAGVGQPQHF. Written as DNA, the CDR3 is TGTGCCAGCAGCCCGGCAGGGGTTGGTCAGCCCCAGCATTTT.

This clone occurred once. V gene TRBV19 combines with J gene TRBJ2-1; 9 nucleotides align to TRBD2. CDR3 length: 15 amino acids. J was trimmed by 0 bases and V by 6 bases; bases with no gene match: 3. Per germline, CDR1 LNHDA and CDR2 SQIVND (reference sequence). The CDR3 region has the DNA TGTGCCAGTAGGGCTAGCGGGACCTCCTACAATGAGCAGTTCTTC. Translation gives CASRASGTSYNEQFF.

V is TRBV20-1 and J is TRBJ2-7; no reliable D call. Germline values: CDR1 DFQATT, CDR2 SNEGSKA (reference sequence). Trimming took 3 bases from V and 6 from J, leaving 9 bases between them. The CDR3 covers 11 residues. The CDR3 nucleotides are TGCAGTGCTAGGGAGAATGGCGAGCAGTACTTC. It codes for CSARENGEQYF.

This rearrangement joins TRBV15 to TRBJ2-7; D is ambiguous. V lost 1 base to trimming and J lost 0 bases, with 7 bases between them. This CDR3 region has 14 residues. CDR1 and CDR2 from the germline V gene are LNHNV and YYDKDF (reference sequence). CDR3 protein: CATSRGGSSYEQYF. The CDR3 bases are TGTGCCACCAGCAGAGGCGGAAGCTCCTACGAGCAGTACTTC.

The chain has TRBV27 and TRBJ1-1; a possible D gene is TRBD1 (6 bases). Trimming removed 2 bases at V and 3 bases at J, with 10 bases between. CDR1 MNHEY and CDR2 SMNVEV come from the germline V gene (reference sequence). CDR3 length: 14 amino acids. The DNA of the CDR3 is TGTGCCAGCAGTTTAACAGGGCGGGACACTGAAGCTTTCTTT. Its protein product is CASSLTGRDTEAFF.

The rearrangement uses TRBV2 and TRBJ2-1; D possibly corresponds to TRBD1 (6 bases). Germline V lookup: CDR1 SNHLY, CDR2 FYNNEI. The CDR3 totals 14 residues. Trimming removed 9 bases at V and 0 bases at J, with 12 bases between. In DNA, the CDR3 is TGTGCCAGTAGACAGGAGAGCTCCTACAATGAGCAGTTCTTC. Translation: CASRQESSYNEQFF. The full variable domain, with the rest looked up from reference TRBV2 and TRBJ2-1, is EPEVTQTPSHQVTQMGQEVILRCVPISNHLYFYWYRQILGQKVEFLVSFYNNEISEKSEIFDDQFSVERPDGSNFTLKIRSTKLEDSAMYFCASRQESSYNEQFFGPGTRLTVL.